This passage covers 19 T cell receptor beta chains from one sample sequenced in a study of T cell repertoires in cytomegalovirus infection (dated by TCRdb to about 2019). These TCRs' antigens remain unknown. The treatment or condition label on this specimen signifies: in vitro stimulation with specific CMV peptide epitopes to enrich CMV-specific T cells. Instrument used: Illumina HiSeq 1500. TCRdb took the public reads, trimmed them with fastp at Q25, ran MiXCR for clone calling and kept in-frame beta chains. Each record represents a unique CDR3 protein, reported with the most common genes and DNA among its rows. In all, the sample holds 110,000 or so distinct CDR3 sequences, and under 35% of those were seen once. The leading ten clones occupy 40% to 45% of the sample. Sequencing was performed on CD8+ T cells from cultured PBMCs, taken from culture after CMV antigen stimulation. The receptors were sampled from a human donor in good health (CMV status not recorded). Some clones in this sample may be carry-over from other donors' samples.

This clonotype was found a few times. J is TRBJ2-5 and V is TRBV7-9; tentatively, D is TRBD2 (5 bases). Trimming took off 3 bases at V and 1 base at J, with 9 bases between the two ends. Germline-derived CDR1 and CDR2 are SEHNR and FQNEAQ (reference sequence). This CDR3 comprises 14 residues. The CDR3 is CASSFDLAQETQYF. The CDR3 nucleotides are TGTGCCAGCAGCTTTGATCTAGCCCAAGAGACCCAGTACTTC.

This clonotype has only a few counts. The chain employs TRBV7-8 and TRBJ2-3; 9 positions agree with TRBD2. Germline CDR1 reads SGHVS; CDR2 reads FQNEAQ. The CDR3 consists of 15 residues. Trimming at V came to 1 base and at J to 6 bases, leaving 5 bases not matched to a gene. CDR3 in DNA: TGTGCCAGCAGCTTAGTCGCGGGGGGGCAGGATACGCAGTATTTT. This encodes CASSLVAGGQDTQYF.

This clonotype was seen many times. The J gene is TRBJ2-1, the V gene TRBV11-3; D remains ambiguous. V lost 5 bases, J lost 4 bases, and 15 bases lay in between. The CDR3 length is 15 residues. Germline lookup yields CDR1 SGHNT and CDR2 YENEEA. The CDR3 here is CASSGSDDQYNEQFF. The CDR3 DNA reads TGTGCCAGCAGCGGGTCCGATGATCAATACAATGAGCAGTTCTTC.

This clonotype was counted only a few times. The chain joins TRBV7-8 to TRBJ1-6; 7 bases are shared with TRBD1. Germline-derived CDR1 and CDR2 are SGHVS and FQNEAQ. V was clipped by 5 bases and J by 7 bases; unmatched bases: 5. The CDR3 runs 14 residues. In DNA form, the CDR3 reads TGTGCCAGCAGCCACAGGGGTGAGAATTCACCCCTCCACTTT. It yields the protein CASSHRGENSPLHF.

This clonotype was detected only a few times. The chain uses TRBV12-3 or TRBV12-4 and TRBJ2-1; D remains unclear. The CDR3 loop spans 12 amino acids. V was cut by 1 base and J by 10 bases, with 8 bases left in between. CDR3 sequence: CASSLGWWEQFF. The CDR3 DNA reads TGTGCCAGCAGTTTAGGCTGGTGGGAGCAGTTCTTC.

V usage is TRBV7-3 and J usage is TRBJ2-1; tentatively, D is TRBD2 (5 bases). CDR1 is SGHTA and CDR2 is FQGTGA in the germline V gene. Trimming removed 5 bases at V and 2 bases at J, with 13 bases between. The CDR3 length is 15 residues. The CDR3 sequence is CASSGGSTPYNEQFF. The CDR3 DNA reads TGTGCCAGCAGCGGAGGAAGTACCCCCTACAATGAGCAGTTCTTC.

The V and J genes are TRBV7-9 and TRBJ1-1; the D is unclear. Per germline, CDR1 SEHNR and CDR2 FQNEAQ (reference sequence). CDR3 length: 12 amino acids. V was shortened by 3 bases and J by 8 bases, with 10 bases between the two germline ends. The CDR3 DNA is TGTGCCAGCAGCTTCGTGAGCCCCGAAGCTTTCTTT. Its protein product is CASSFVSPEAFF.

This clonotype was picked up many times. V gene TRBV6-1 combines with J gene TRBJ2-5; D remains unclear. The ends were cut back, 1 base at V and 2 bases at J, with 8 bases in the middle. CDR3 length: 14 amino acids. Germline V gene sequence: CDR1 MNHNS, CDR2 SASEGT. The CDR3 spells CASSEGPEQETQYF. CDR3 DNA sequence: TGTGCCAGCAGTGAAGGCCCCGAGCAAGAGACCCAGTACTTC.

This clonotype has a handful of counts. The chain carries TRBV14 and TRBJ1-1; 9 nucleotides line up with TRBD1. Per germline, CDR1 SGHDN and CDR2 FVKESK. The junction had 10 bases not matched to a gene; V was cut back by 4 bases and J by 4 bases. The CDR3 totals 16 residues. DNA of the CDR3: TGTGCCAGCAGCCCGATCGGACAGGGGAGGGCCACTGAAGCTTTCTTT. Translated, it gives CASSPIGQGRATEAFF. Full variable domain (missing parts from reference TRBV14 and TRBJ1-1): EAGVTQFPSHSVIEKGQTVTLRCDPISGHDNLYWYRRVMGKEIKFLLHFVKESKQDESGMPNNRFLAERTGGTYSTLKVQPAELEDSGVYFCASSPIGQGRATEAFFGQGTRLTVV.

This clonotype was observed at least ten times. This chain joins TRBV9 and TRBJ2-1; 13 bases are shared with TRBD2. This CDR3 contains 19 residues. The junction had 13 bases not matched to a gene; V was cut back by 7 bases and J by 0 bases. The V gene's germline CDR1 is SGDLS and CDR2 YYNGEE. CDR3: CASLPTGLAGLSSYNEQFF. CDR3 DNA: TGTGCCAGCCTCCCAACGGGACTAGCGGGGTTAAGCTCCTACAATGAGCAGTTCTTC. The full variable domain, in which reference TRBV9 and TRBJ2-1 provide the parts outside the CDR3, is DSGVTQTPKHLITATGQRVTLRCSPRSGDLSVYWYQQSLDQGLQFLIQYYNGEERAKGNILERFSAQQFPDLHSELNLSSLELGDSALYFCASLPTGLAGLSSYNEQFFGPGTRLTVL.

This clonotype was recorded at least ten times. The CDR3 coding sequence is TGTGCCAGCAGCTTAGCGACTAGCGGGCGGAATGAGCAGTTCTTC. Amino acid sequence: CASSLATSGRNEQFF. The V and J genes are TRBV7-6 and TRBJ2-1; 10 positions match TRBD2. The V and J ends lost 0 bases and 7 bases, in that order; junction bases with no gene match: 3. This CDR3 region has 15 residues. CDR1 and CDR2 from the germline V gene are SGHVS and FNYEAQ.

There are a few counts of this clonotype. This chain connects TRBV7-2 to TRBJ2-7, with 8 positions matching TRBD2. J lost 5 bases, V lost 3 bases, and 3 bases had no gene match. Germline CDR1 reads SGHTA; CDR2 reads FQGNSA. This CDR3 is 13 amino acids long. CDR3 coding DNA: TGTGCCAGCAGCTTCATCGGGGGGGACGAGCAGTACTTC. Translated: CASSFIGGDEQYF.

Many counts were recorded for this clonotype. This chain joins TRBV7-6 and TRBJ2-7, with TRBD1 matching 9 bases. Germline values: CDR1 SGHVS, CDR2 FNYEAQ. This CDR3 is 15 amino acids long. J lost 5 bases, V lost 5 bases, and 10 bases had no gene match. In DNA, the CDR3 is TGTGCCAGCAGCAGATCGACAGGGGGAATTAACGAGCAGTACTTC. Its protein is CASSRSTGGINEQYF.

Here the CDR3 reads CASSSRQGPYNEQFF. The CDR3 nucleotides are TGTGCCAGCAGTTCCCGCCAGGGTCCCTACAATGAGCAGTTCTTC. The gene calls are TRBV6-5 and TRBJ2-1; tentatively, D is TRBD1 (5 bases). CDR1 is MNHEY, CDR2 SVGAGI, per germline. CDR3 size: 15 residues. The V end lost 4 bases, the J end lost 2 bases, and 12 bases lay between the germline ends.

Many counts were recorded for this clonotype. This chain's CDR3 is CASSLGWGGEDTQYF. CDR3 in DNA: TGTGCCAGCAGCTTAGGGTGGGGGGGCGAAGATACGCAGTATTTT. J is TRBJ2-3 and V is TRBV7-2, with D tentatively TRBD2 (7 bases). Per the germline V gene, CDR1 is SGHTA and CDR2 is FQGNSA. The CDR3 covers 15 residues. V was cut by 1 base and J by 5 bases, with 13 bases left in between.

This sequence joins TRBV19 and TRBJ2-7; D unclear. This CDR3 spans 12 amino acids. V was trimmed by 3 bases and J by 6 bases, leaving 9 bases between them. Germline V CDR1 and CDR2: LNHDA, SQIVND (reference sequence). The CDR3 is CASSIRRGEQYF. Here the CDR3 DNA reads TGTGCCAGTAGTATCCGGAGAGGCGAGCAGTACTTC.

The chain combines TRBV7-2 with TRBJ2-3; 11 bases match TRBD2. V was clipped by 3 bases and J by 6 bases; unmatched bases: 5. The CDR3 has 15 residues. Germline CDR1 SGHTA, CDR2 FQGNSA. The DNA of the CDR3 is TGTGCCAGCAGCTTTAGCGGGGGGGCCTTGGATACGCAGTATTTT. As protein: CASSFSGGALDTQYF.

This clonotype was seen repeatedly, ten times or more. The V and J genes are TRBV19 and TRBJ1-1; 7 nucleotides align to TRBD1. The CDR3 consists of 15 residues. The germline gives CDR1 LNHDA, CDR2 SQIVND (reference sequence). V shed 4 bases, J shed 1 base, and the junction held 6 bases outside the gene matches. The CDR3 loop reads CASSSTQGPNTEAFF. The CDR3 nucleotides are TGTGCCAGTAGTAGCACACAGGGGCCGAACACTGAAGCTTTCTTT.

The sample holds one count of this clonotype. CDR3 in amino acids: CASSSRQGLDAQHF. For the CDR3, the DNA is TGTGCCAGCAGTTCCAGACAGGGCCTAGACGCCCAGCATTTT. The chain uses TRBV27 and TRBJ1-5; 7 positions agree with TRBD1. Germline CDR1 reads MNHEY; CDR2 reads SMNVEV (reference sequence). J was trimmed by 11 bases and V by 4 bases; bases with no gene match: 11. CDR3 length: 14 residues.